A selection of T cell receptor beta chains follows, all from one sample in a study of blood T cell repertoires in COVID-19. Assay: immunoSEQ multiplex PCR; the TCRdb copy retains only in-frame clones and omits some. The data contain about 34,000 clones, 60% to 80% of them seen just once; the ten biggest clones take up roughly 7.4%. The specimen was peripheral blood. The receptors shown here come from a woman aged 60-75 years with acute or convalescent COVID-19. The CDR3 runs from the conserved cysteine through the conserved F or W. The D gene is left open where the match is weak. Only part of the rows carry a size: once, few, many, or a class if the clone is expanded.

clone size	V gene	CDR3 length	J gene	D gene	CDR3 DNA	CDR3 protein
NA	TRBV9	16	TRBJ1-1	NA	TGTGCCAGCAGCGTAGAAGTGGGGAGATATGGCACTGAAGCTTTCTTT	CASSVEVGRYGTEAFF
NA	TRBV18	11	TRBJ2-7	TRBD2	TGTGCCAGCGGGGGGGTTGGCGAGCAGTACTTC	CASGGVGEQYF
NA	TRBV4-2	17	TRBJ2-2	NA	TGTGCCAGCAGCCAAGATTCCGAGGGGGTGAACACCGGGGAGCTGTTTTTT	CASSQDSEGVNTGELFF
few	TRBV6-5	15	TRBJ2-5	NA	TGTGCCAGCAGTTACTCGGTAGGGGTCCAAGAGACCCAGTACTTC	CASSYSVGVQETQYF
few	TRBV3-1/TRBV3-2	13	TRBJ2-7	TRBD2	TGTGCCAGCAGCCAGACCGCCAGGGAGGGGCAGTACTTC	CASSQTAREGQYF
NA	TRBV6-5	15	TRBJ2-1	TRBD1	TGTGCCAGCAGTCCGGGACAGGGGAATTACAATGAGCAGTTCTTC	CASSPGQGNYNEQFF
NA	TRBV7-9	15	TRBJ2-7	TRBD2	TGTGCCAGCAGCTTATCTGGCGGGGGGCTAGACGAGCAGTACTTC	CASSLSGGGLDEQYF
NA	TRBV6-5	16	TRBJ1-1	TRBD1	TGTGCCAGCAGTTTAACCAGGGGGACCCCGGGAACTGAAGCTTTCTTT	CASSLTRGTPGTEAFF
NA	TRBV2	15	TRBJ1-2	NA	TGTGCCAGAGGGGACCGACAGGAGAAACCCTATGGCTACACCTTC	CARGDRQEKPYGYTF
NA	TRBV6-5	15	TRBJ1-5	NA	TGTGCCAGCAGCCCCAGCGAGGGAAGCAATCAGCCCCAGCATTTT	CASSPSEGSNQPQHF
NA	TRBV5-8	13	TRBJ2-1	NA	TGTGCCAGCAGCTTGGCCGGGTACTTAGAGCAGTTCTTC	CASSLAGYLEQFF
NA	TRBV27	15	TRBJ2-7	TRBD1	TGTGCCAGCAGTCCCCTCGGGACAGGGGGTCACGAGCAGTACTTC	CASSPLGTGGHEQYF
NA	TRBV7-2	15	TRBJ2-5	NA	TGTGCCAGCAGCAGAGGGGGGGGAAACCAAGAGACCCAGTACTTC	CASSRGGGNQETQYF
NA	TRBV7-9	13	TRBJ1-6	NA	TGTGCCAGCAGCTTAGGGCAGTTCTCACCCCTCCACTTT	CASSLGQFSPLHF
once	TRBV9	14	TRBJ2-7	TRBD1	TGTGCCAGCAGCGTAGGGGACAGTTCCTACGAGCAGTACTTC	CASSVGDSSYEQYF
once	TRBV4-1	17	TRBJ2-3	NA	TGCGCCAGCAGCCAAGATCGCAGAGGTTTACTCACAGATACGCAGTATTTT	CASSQDRRGLLTDTQYF
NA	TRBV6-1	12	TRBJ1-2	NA	TGTGCCAGCAGTGAACTCTTCTATGGCTACACCTTC	CASSELFYGYTF
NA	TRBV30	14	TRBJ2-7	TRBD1	TGTGCCTGGAGACCGACAGGGTTCTCCTACGAGCAGTACTTC	CAWRPTGFSYEQYF
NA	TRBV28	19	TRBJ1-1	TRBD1	TGTGCCAGCCCTGACAGGGGGCGTACACCAGGGGCAATGAACACTGAAGCTTTCTTT	CASPDRGRTPGAMNTEAFF
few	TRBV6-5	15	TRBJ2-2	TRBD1	TGTGCCAGCAGCCGGACAGGGGCCGGAGACGGGGAGCTGTTTTTT	CASSRTGAGDGELFF
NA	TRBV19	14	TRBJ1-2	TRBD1	TGTGCCAGTAGCCACAGGGGATCTAACTATGGCTACACCTTC	CASSHRGSNYGYTF
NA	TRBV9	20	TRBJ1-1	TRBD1	TGTGCCAGCAGCGTAGAGGCTGGGGGGGGGACAGGGGGAGGGAACACTGAAGCTTTCTTT	CASSVEAGGGTGGGNTEAFF
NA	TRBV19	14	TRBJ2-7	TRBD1	TGTGCCAGTAGAGGGACAGGGTTCGCCTACGAGCAGTACTTC	CASRGTGFAYEQYF
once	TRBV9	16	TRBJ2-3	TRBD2	TGTGCCAGCAGCGTGGGGACTAGCGGGGCCACAGATACGCAGTATTTT	CASSVGTSGATDTQYF
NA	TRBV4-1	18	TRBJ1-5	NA	TGCGCCAGCAGCCCGATGTCCCAGGGACATCCGAACAATCAGCCCCAGCATTTT	CASSPMSQGHPNNQPQHF
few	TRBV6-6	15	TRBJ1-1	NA	TGTGCCAGCAGTTATCCCGGGAATATGAACACTGAAGCTTTCTTT	CASSYPGNMNTEAFF
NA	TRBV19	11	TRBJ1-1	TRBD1	TGTGCCAGCTCCTCGACAGGGGAAGCTTTCTTT	CASSSTGEAFF
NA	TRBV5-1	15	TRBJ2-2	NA	TGCGCCAGCAGCTTGGGACAGGTGAACACCGGGGAGCTGTTTTTT	CASSLGQVNTGELFF
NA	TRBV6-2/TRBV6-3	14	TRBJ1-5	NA	TGTGCCAGCAGTTGGGGGCAGGGCTATCAGCCCCAGCATTTT	CASSWGQGYQPQHF
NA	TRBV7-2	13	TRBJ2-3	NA	TGTGCCAGCAGCCCTCCGGGTCCGGATACGCAGTATTTT	CASSPPGPDTQYF
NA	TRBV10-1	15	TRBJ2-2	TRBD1	TGCGCCAGTTCCCCGGGACAGGGGGGTTCCGGGGAGCTGTTTTTT	CASSPGQGGSGELFF
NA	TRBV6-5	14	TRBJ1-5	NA	TGTGCCAGCAGTTACCAGGGGCAGGGACAGCCCCAGCATTTT	CASSYQGQGQPQHF
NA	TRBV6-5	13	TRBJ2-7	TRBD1	TGTGCCAGCAGCCTAGGACAGGGTCGCGAGCAGTACTTC	CASSLGQGREQYF
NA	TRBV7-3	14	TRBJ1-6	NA	TGTGCTAGCAGCCTCGGGGAGATTAATTCACCCCTCCACTTT	CASSLGEINSPLHF
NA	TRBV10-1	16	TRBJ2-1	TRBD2	TGCGCCAGCAGTGAGTCACTAGCGGGGGGGTACAATGAGCAGTTCTTC	CASSESLAGGYNEQFF
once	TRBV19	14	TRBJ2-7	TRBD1	TGTGCCAGTAGTCGAAGACAGGGTACCTACGAGCAGTACTTC	CASSRRQGTYEQYF
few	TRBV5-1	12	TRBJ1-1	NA	TGCGCCAGCAGCTACGGGAACACTGAAGCTTTCTTT	CASSYGNTEAFF
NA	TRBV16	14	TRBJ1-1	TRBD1	TGTGCCAGCAGCCAATCCAGGGGGCAGTCTGAAGCTTTCTTT	CASSQSRGQSEAFF
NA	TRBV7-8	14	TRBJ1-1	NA	TGTGCCAGCACCCGGCGGGATTTGAACACTGAAGCTTTCTTT	CASTRRDLNTEAFF
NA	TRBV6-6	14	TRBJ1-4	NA	TGTGCCAGCAGTCCTGACAGTTTTAATGAAAAACTGTTTTTT	CASSPDSFNEKLFF
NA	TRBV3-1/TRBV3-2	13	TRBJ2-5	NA	TGTGCCAGCAGCCAGGGAGGTGAGGAGACCCAGTACTTC	CASSQGGEETQYF
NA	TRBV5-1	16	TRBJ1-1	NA	TGCGCCAGCAGCTTGCCGGGGCTGGCAGGGGACACTGAAGCTTTCTTT	CASSLPGLAGDTEAFF
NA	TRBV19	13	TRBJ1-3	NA	TGTGCCAGTAACGAAAACGGTGGAAACACCATATATTTT	CASNENGGNTIYF
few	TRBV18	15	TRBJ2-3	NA	TGTGCCAGCTCAGCCTGGGCGCCTAGCACAGATACGCAGTATTTT	CASSAWAPSTDTQYF
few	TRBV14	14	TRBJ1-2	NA	TGTGCCAGCACCCCAGCGGGACAAAGAGGCGGCTACACCTTC	CASTPAGQRGGYTF
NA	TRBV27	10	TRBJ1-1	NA	TGTGCCAGCAGTCGACAGTGGGCCTTATTT	CASSRQWALF
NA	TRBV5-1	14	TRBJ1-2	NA	TGCGCCAGCAGCTCCTTTCAGGGAGGTGAGGGCTACACCTTC	CASSSFQGGEGYTF
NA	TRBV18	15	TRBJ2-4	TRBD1	TGTGCCAGCTCACTAACAGGGGCGATTAAAAACATTCAGTACTTC	CASSLTGAIKNIQYF
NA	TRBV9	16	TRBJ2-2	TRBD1	TGTGCCAGCAGCCCGAAGGTGGACAGGGTCACCGGGGAGCTGTTTTTT	CASSPKVDRVTGELFF
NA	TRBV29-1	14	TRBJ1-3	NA	TGCAGCGTTGTCTACGTTGACTCTGGAAACACCATATATTTT	CSVVYVDSGNTIYF
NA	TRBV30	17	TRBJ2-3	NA	TGTGCCTGGGGCGCGGGGCGGGTGAAATCTGGCACAGATACGCAGTATTTT	CAWGAGRVKSGTDTQYF
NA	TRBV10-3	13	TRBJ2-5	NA	TGTGCCATCAGTGGGTCGCAGCAAGAGACCCAGTACTTC	CAISGSQQETQYF